The entry below gives a single TCR beta chain sequence along with its context. This specimen belongs to a study of cytomegalovirus exposure and HLA in healthy donors. The PCR used 60 Vbeta and 13 Jbeta primers. Assay: immunoSEQ multiplex PCR; the TCRdb copy retains only in-frame clones and omits some. Of 80,000 or so clones listed, more than 55% are singletons. Germline V gene sequence: CDR1 SGDLS, CDR2 YYNGEE. The CDR3 is 15 residues long. The V gene end was trimmed by 4 bases and the J gene end by 4 bases; junction bases not matched to a gene: 8. Sequenced material: PBMCs. This clonotype was obtained from a man aged 55 to 70 in good health and CMV-seropositive. The chain links TRBV9 to TRBJ2-7; 10 bases line up with TRBD1. The CDR3 region has the DNA TGTGCCAGCAGCATCTCGACAGGGGGCGGGTACGAGCAGTACTTC. As protein: CASSISTGGGYEQYF.